This record concerns one T cell receptor beta chain sequence. The sample originates from a study of OX40 agonist ivuxolimab in advanced cancers. Study details: Three patients responded partially, comprising one with hepatocellular carcinoma and two with cutaneous melanoma.

This table comes from immunoSEQ multiplex PCR, and its TCRdb copy is limited to in-frame clones, with some not included. Altogether 37,000 or so clones are present, 70% to 80% being singletons, with the ten largest covering less than 20%. Germline V gene data show CDR1 as MNHEY and CDR2 as SVGAGI. The CDR3 runs 14 residues. Deletions cut 5 bases from V and 5 bases from J, with 16 bases between. This sample comprised CD4+ or CD8+ T cells sorted from blood, obtained in a trial of the OX40 agonist ivuxolimab. The chain employs TRBV6-5 and TRBJ2-7; D perhaps matches TRBD1 (6 bases). This sequence was found in an adult with an advanced solid tumor such as melanoma, head and neck, liver or kidney cancer. This CDR3 reads CASSLTGTPDEQYF. The CDR3, as DNA: TGTGCCAGCAGTCTTACAGGGACCCCCGACGAGCAGTACTTC.